This is a list of T cell receptor beta chains from one sample in a study of T cell responses to AZD1222 COVID-19 vaccine. Data came from immunoSEQ multiplex PCR; TCRdb stores just in-frame clones and leaves some out. The sample has 95,000 to 110,000 clones, around 93% seen once. Material: peripheral blood, obtained 28 days after the second AZD1222 dose. The receptors were sampled from an adult who received the AZD1222 COVID-19 vaccine. The CDR3 runs from the conserved cysteine through the conserved F or W. The size of a clone is reported for some rows only, either as once, few or many, or as a class for expanded clones.

v_gene	abundance	j_gene	CDR3aa
TRBV5-6	.	TRBJ1-2	CASSLGDVSYGYTF
TRBV7-9	.	TRBJ2-7	CASSFAGFSYEQYF
TRBV15	.	TRBJ2-7	CATSARSGGPYEQYF
TRBV24-1	.	TRBJ2-3	CATSDLAGTSTDTQYF
TRBV7-9	.	TRBJ2-3	CASSSRDISTDTQYF
TRBV24-1	once	TRBJ1-1	CATTPRRLVTRRTEAFF
TRBV13	once	TRBJ1-1	CASSHEDSLEAFF
TRBV30	.	TRBJ1-4	CAWSRGPTGEREKLFF
TRBV19	.	TRBJ1-3	CASSGDRGNTIYF
TRBV25-1	.	TRBJ2-2	CASSEYVQGAGTGELFF
TRBV19	.	TRBJ1-1	CASSTDRDTEAFF
TRBV7-2	.	TRBJ1-5	CASSPFSAYSNQPQHF
TRBV30	once	TRBJ2-1	CAWTLSMRIHDEQFF
TRBV19	once	TRBJ1-5	CASTSLGSYSNQPQHF
TRBV30	.	TRBJ1-1	CAWSVQGANTEAFF
TRBV28	.	TRBJ2-5	CASRTGQIGQETQYF
TRBV5-1	.	TRBJ2-1	CASSLTSEFSRSHEQFF
TRBV21-1	few	TRBJ2-1	CASRKRGDYNEQFF
TRBV2	.	TRBJ2-2	CASSERLPSITGELFF
TRBV6-5	.	TRBJ1-1	CASSLKVGTEAFF
TRBV7-9	.	TRBJ2-1	CASSSDSEIYNEQFF
TRBV19	.	TRBJ1-3	CASSPTGPGNTIYF